Each of the 10 T cell receptor beta chains below was sequenced from the same sample in a study of graft-versus-host responses after intestinal transplantation. Data came from immunoSEQ multiplex PCR; TCRdb stores just in-frame clones and leaves some out. Of about 110,000 clones in the sample, approximately 93% are singletons; the top ten hold more than 0.9%. Which antigens these TCRs recognize remains unknown. The input for sequencing was unstimulated CD8+ T cells sorted from spleen or lymph node cells, taken before transplant. The receptors were gathered from a human donor who was the organ donor for an intestinal transplant.

This clone was counted a few times. This chain links TRBV5-1 with TRBJ2-1; 8 nucleotides align to TRBD2. CDR1 is SGHRS and CDR2 is YFSETQ in the germline V gene. After removal of 7 bases from V and 1 base from J, the junction contained 7 bases not matched to a gene. This CDR3 is 15 amino acids long. CDR3 protein: CASRLAPNSYNEQFF. CDR3 nucleotides: TGCGCCAGCCGACTAGCGCCCAATTCCTACAATGAGCAGTTCTTC.

V usage is TRBV27 and J usage is TRBJ2-7; 7 positions match TRBD1. Germline loops: CDR1 MNHEY, CDR2 SMNVEV (reference sequence). The CDR3 has 15 residues. V lost 1 base to trimming and J lost 0 bases; unmatched junction nucleotides: 3. The CDR3 spells CASSLYWDSSYEQYF. As DNA, the CDR3 is TGTGCCAGCAGTTTATACTGGGACAGCTCCTACGAGCAGTACTTC.

The chain is built from TRBV29-1 and TRBJ2-7; 7 positions agree with TRBD2. There are 13 residues in the CDR3. V dropped 3 bases and J dropped 0; count of bases not matched to a gene: 2. Germline V gives CDR1 SQVTM, CDR2 ANQGSEA. CDR3 in amino acids: CSVELADSYEQYF. CDR3 sequence (DNA): TGCAGCGTTGAGCTAGCGGACTCCTACGAGCAGTACTTC.

The genes are TRBV27 and TRBJ2-7; TRBD1 agrees at 10 bases. This CDR3 contains 19 residues. CDR1 and CDR2 from the germline V gene are MNHEY and SMNVEV (reference sequence). The J segment lost 0 bases and the V segment lost 5 bases, leaving 16 bases of the junction unmatched. CDR3 in amino acids: CASSTWDRGISGSSYEQYF. The CDR3 DNA reads as TGTGCCAGCAGTACGTGGGACAGGGGAATTAGCGGTAGCTCCTACGAGCAGTACTTC.

J is TRBJ2-2 and V is TRBV9, with 11 positions matching TRBD2. Germline CDR1 and CDR2: SGDLS and YYNGEE. Trimming took 1 base from V and 6 from J; bases not matched to a gene: 5. The CDR3 consists of 16 residues. CDR3 sequence (DNA): TGTGCCAGCAGCGTAAAACTAGCGGGAGCCCCCGGGGAGCTGTTTTTT. Residues: CASSVKLAGAPGELFF. The full variable domain, with the rest looked up from reference TRBV9 and TRBJ2-2, is DSGVTQTPKHLITATGQRVTLRCSPRSGDLSVYWYQQSLDQGLQFLIQYYNGEERAKGNILERFSAQQFPDLHSELNLSSLELGDSALYFCASSVKLAGAPGELFFGEGSRLTVL.

The chain combines TRBV28 with TRBJ2-5; 8 bases match TRBD2. Looked up from germline, CDR1 is MDHEN and CDR2 is SYDVKM. The J segment lost 5 bases and the V segment lost 4 bases, leaving 18 bases of the junction unmatched. The CDR3 loop spans 18 amino acids. The CDR3 spells CASSSAFLAGHMGETQYF. The CDR3 coding sequence is TGTGCCAGCAGTTCCGCGTTTTTAGCGGGACACATGGGGGAGACCCAGTACTTC.

As regards this clone: Different DNA sequences within this sample yield the same CDR3. The chain recombines TRBV5-1 with TRBJ2-1; possibly TRBD1 for D (5 bases). Germline CDR1 SGHRS, CDR2 YFSETQ. This CDR3 is 13 amino acids long. Trimming shortened V by 1 base and J by 4 bases, and 6 bases separated the two germline ends. The CDR3 loop reads CASSLTGYNEQFF. The CDR3 bases are TGCGCCAGCAGCTTGACAGGATACAATGAGCAGTTCTTC.

V gene TRBV6-5 combines with J gene TRBJ1-2, with D unresolved. The germline V gene encodes CDR1 MNHEY and CDR2 SVGAGI. V was cut by 5 bases and J by 4 bases, with 5 bases left in between. This CDR3 spans 11 amino acids. The CDR3 region has the DNA TGTGCCAGCAGTGCGTCCTATGGCTACACCTTC. Amino acids: CASSASYGYTF.

The genes are TRBV4-3 and TRBJ2-7, with D possibly called TRBD1 or TRBD2 (5 bases each). The CDR3 sequence is 15 residues long. CDR1 is LGHNA and CDR2 is YSLEER in the germline V gene. The V end lost 0 bases, the J end lost 1 base, and 10 bases lay between the germline ends. In DNA form, the CDR3 reads TGCGCCAGCAGCCAAGAGAGGGACGGATCCTACGAGCAGTACTTC. Amino acids: CASSQERDGSYEQYF.

The rearrangement joins TRBV30 to TRBJ1-2; D ambiguous. Looked up from germline, CDR1 is GTSNPN and CDR2 is SVGIG (reference sequence). CDR3 length: 12 amino acids. V was cut by 0 bases and J by 6 bases, with 8 bases left in between. CDR3: CAWSVGTNGYTF. Written as DNA, the CDR3 is TGTGCCTGGAGTGTCGGCACTAATGGCTACACCTTC.